In this sample, the clone carrying this T cell receptor beta chain turned up a few times. These data come from a study of blood T cell repertoires in COVID-19. Across the study: From the United States, Italy and Spain came samples of acute and convalescent COVID-19.

Sequenced by immunoSEQ multiplex PCR; TCRdb stores in-frame clones only, minus some. This table has approximately 90,000 clones, about 77% appearing once. CDR1 and CDR2 (germline): LNHDA, SQIVND (reference sequence). Deletions cut 6 bases from V and 4 bases from J, with 16 bases between. CDR3 length: 15 amino acids. The source material was peripheral blood. This receptor was obtained from a man between 65 and 79 years old with COVID-19, enrolled during active disease. The genes are TRBV19 and TRBJ1-3; no clear D. This CDR3 reads CASRKEGARGNTIYF. As DNA, the CDR3 is TGTGCCAGTAGGAAGGAGGGAGCGCGAGGAAACACCATATATTTT.